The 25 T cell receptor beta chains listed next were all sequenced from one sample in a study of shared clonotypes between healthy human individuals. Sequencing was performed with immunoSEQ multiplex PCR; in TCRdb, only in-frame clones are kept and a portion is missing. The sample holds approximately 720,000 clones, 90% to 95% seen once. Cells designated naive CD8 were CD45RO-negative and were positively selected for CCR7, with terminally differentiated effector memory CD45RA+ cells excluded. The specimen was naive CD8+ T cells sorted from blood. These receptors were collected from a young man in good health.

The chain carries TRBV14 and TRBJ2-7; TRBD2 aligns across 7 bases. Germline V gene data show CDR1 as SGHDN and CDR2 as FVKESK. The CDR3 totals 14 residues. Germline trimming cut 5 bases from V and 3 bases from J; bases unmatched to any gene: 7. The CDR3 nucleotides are TGTGCCAGCAGCGGGATTCCTAGCGGCTACGAGCAGTACTTC. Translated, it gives CASSGIPSGYEQYF. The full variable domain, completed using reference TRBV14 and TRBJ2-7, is EAGVTQFPSHSVIEKGQTVTLRCDPISGHDNLYWYRRVMGKEIKFLLHFVKESKQDESGMPNNRFLAERTGGTYSTLKVQPAELEDSGVYFCASSGIPSGYEQYFGPGTRLTVT.

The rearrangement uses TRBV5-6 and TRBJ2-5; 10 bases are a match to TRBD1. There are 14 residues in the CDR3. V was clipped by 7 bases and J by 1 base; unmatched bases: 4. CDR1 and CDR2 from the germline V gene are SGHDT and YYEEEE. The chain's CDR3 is CASSTGGGQETQYF. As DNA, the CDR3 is TGTGCCAGCTCGACAGGGGGCGGCCAAGAGACCCAGTACTTC.

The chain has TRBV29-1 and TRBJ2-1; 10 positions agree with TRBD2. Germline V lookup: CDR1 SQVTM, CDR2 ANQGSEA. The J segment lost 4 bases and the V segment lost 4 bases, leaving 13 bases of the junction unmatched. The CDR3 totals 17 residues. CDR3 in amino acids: CSVGSPLAGETYNEQFF. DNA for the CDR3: TGCAGCGTTGGGTCCCCTCTAGCGGGAGAGACATACAATGAGCAGTTCTTC.

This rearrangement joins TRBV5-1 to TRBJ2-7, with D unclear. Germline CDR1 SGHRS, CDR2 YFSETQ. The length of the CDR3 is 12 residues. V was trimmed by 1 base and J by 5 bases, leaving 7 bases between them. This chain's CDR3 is CASSLRSDEQYF. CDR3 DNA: TGCGCCAGCAGCTTGCGTAGTGACGAGCAGTACTTC.

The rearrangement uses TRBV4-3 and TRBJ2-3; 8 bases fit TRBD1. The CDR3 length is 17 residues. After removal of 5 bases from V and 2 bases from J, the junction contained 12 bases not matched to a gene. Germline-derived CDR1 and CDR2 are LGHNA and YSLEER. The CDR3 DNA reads TGCGCCAGCAGCGGGACCTTGACAGGGGTTATCACAGATACGCAGTATTTT. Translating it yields CASSGTLTGVITDTQYF.

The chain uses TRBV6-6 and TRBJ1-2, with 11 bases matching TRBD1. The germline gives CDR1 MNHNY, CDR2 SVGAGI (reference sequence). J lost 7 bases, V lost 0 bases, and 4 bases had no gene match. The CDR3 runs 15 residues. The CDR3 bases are TGTGCCAGCAGTTACTCTGAGGGACAGGGGGTTGGCTACACCTTC. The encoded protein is CASSYSEGQGVGYTF.

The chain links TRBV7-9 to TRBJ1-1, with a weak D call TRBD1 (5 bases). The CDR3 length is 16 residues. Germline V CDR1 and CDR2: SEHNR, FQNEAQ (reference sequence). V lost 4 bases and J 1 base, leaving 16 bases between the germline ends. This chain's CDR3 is CASSSYSGGENTEAFF. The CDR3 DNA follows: TGTGCCAGCAGCTCCTACTCCGGGGGAGAGAACACTGAAGCTTTCTTT. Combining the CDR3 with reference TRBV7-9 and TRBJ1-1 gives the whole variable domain DTGVSQNPRHKITKRGQNVTFRCDPISEHNRLYWYRQTLGQGPEFLTYFQNEAQLEKSRLLSDRFSAERPKGSFSTLEIQRTEQGDSAMYLCASSSYSGGENTEAFFGQGTRLTVV.

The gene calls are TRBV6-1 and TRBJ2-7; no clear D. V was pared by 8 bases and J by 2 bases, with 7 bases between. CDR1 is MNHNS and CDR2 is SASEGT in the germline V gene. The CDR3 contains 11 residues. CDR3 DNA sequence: TGTGCCAGCGACGGTACCTACGAGCAGTACTTC. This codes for CASDGTYEQYF.

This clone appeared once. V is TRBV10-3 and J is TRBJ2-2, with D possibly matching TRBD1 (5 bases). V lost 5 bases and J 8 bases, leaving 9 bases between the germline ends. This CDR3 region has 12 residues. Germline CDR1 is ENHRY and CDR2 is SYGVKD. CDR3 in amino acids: CAISSGSGELFF. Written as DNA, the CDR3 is TGTGCCATCAGTTCAGGGTCGGGGGAGCTGTTTTTT.

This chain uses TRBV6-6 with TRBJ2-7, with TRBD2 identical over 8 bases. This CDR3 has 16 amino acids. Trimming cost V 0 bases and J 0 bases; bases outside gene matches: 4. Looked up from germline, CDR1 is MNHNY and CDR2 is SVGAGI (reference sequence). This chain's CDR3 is CASSYSPSGSSYEQYF. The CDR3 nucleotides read TGTGCCAGCAGTTACTCGCCCAGCGGGAGCTCCTACGAGCAGTACTTC.

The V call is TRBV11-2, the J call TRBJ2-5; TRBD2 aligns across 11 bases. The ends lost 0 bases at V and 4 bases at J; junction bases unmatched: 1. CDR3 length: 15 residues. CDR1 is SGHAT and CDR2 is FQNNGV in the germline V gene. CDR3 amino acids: CASSLDLAGGETQYF. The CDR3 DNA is TGTGCCAGCAGCTTAGATCTAGCGGGAGGAGAGACCCAGTACTTC.

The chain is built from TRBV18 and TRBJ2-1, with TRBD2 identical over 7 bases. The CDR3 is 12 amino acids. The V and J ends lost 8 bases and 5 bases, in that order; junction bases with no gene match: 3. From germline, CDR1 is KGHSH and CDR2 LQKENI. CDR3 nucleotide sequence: TGTGCCAGCGGACTAGGAGACAATGAGCAGTTCTTC. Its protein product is CASGLGDNEQFF.

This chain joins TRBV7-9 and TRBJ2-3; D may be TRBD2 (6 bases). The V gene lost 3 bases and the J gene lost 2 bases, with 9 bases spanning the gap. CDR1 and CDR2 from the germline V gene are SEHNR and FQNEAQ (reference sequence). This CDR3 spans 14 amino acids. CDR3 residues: CASSFGLFTDTQYF. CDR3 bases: TGTGCCAGCAGCTTCGGACTATTCACAGATACGCAGTATTTT.

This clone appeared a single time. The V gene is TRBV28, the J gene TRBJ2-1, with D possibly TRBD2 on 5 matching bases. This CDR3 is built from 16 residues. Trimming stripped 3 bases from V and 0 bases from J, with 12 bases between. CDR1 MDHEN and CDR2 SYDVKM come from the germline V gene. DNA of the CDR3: TGTGCCAGCAGTTTCTGGGGAGCGGACTCCTACAATGAGCAGTTCTTC. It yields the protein CASSFWGADSYNEQFF. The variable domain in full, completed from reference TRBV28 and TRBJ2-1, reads DVKVTQSSRYLVKRTGEKVFLECVQDMDHENMFWYRQDPGLGLRLIYFSYDVKMKEKGDIPEGYSVSREKKERFSLILESASTNQTSMYLCASSFWGADSYNEQFFGPGTRLTVL.

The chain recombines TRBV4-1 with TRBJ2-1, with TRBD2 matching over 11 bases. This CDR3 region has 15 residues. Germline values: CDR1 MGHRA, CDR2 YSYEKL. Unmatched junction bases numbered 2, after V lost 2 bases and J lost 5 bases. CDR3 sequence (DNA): TGCGCCAGCAGCCAACTACTAGCGGGGGACAATGAGCAGTTCTTC. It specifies CASSQLLAGDNEQFF.

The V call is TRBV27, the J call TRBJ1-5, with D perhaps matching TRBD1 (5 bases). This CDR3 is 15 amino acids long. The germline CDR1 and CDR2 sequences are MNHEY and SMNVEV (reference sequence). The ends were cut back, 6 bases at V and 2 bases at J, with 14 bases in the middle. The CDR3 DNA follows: TGTGCCAGCAGCCCTCGAGGGGACCGCAATCAGCCCCAGCATTTT. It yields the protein CASSPRGDRNQPQHF.

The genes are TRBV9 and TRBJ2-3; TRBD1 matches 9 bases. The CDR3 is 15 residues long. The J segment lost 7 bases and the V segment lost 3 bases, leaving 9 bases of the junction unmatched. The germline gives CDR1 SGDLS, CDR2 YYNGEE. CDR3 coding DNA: TGTGCCAGCAGCGATGTTAAGGACAGGGGACATACGCAGTATTTT. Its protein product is CASSDVKDRGHTQYF.

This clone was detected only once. The CDR3 coding sequence is TGTGCCAGCAGGACTAGCGGGAGCCCCCTCGGGGAGCTGTTTTTT. As protein: CASRTSGSPLGELFF. The V gene is TRBV7-9, the J gene TRBJ2-2, with 12 bases lining up with TRBD2. This CDR3 is built from 15 residues. Germline V lookup: CDR1 SEHNR, CDR2 FQNEAQ (reference sequence). V gave up 6 bases and J gave up 7 bases; unmatched junction bases: 6.

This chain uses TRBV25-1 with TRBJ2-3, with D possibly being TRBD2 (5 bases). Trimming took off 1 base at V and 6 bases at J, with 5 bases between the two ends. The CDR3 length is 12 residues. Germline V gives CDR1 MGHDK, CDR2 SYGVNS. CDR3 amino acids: CASSEWEDTQYF. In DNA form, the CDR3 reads TGTGCCAGCAGTGAATGGGAGGATACGCAGTATTTT.

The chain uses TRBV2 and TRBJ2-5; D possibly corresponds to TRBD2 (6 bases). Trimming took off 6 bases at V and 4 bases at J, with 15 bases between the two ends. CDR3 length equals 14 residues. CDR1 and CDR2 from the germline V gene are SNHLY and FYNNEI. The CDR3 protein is CASSSAGSLETQYF. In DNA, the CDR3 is TGTGCCAGCAGCTCAGCGGGTAGCCTAGAGACCCAGTACTTC.

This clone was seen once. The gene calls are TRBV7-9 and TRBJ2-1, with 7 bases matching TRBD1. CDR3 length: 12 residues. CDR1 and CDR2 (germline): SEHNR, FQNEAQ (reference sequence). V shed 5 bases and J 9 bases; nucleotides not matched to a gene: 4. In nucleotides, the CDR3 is TGTGCCAGCAGCCTGACAGGGTCTGAGCAGTTCTTC. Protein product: CASSLTGSEQFF.

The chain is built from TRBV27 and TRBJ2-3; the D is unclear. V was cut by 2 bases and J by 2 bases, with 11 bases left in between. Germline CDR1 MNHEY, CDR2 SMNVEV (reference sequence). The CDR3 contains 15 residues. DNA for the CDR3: TGTGCCAGCAGTTTAGATTGGGCGGCCACAGATACGCAGTATTTT. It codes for CASSLDWAATDTQYF.

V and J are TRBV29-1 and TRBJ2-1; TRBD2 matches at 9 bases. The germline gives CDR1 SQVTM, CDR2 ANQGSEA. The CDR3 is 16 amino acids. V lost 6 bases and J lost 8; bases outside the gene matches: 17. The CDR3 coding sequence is TGCAGCGTCATGATAAGCCATAGCGGGAGAGGAGATGAGCAGTTCTTC. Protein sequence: CSVMISHSGRGDEQFF.

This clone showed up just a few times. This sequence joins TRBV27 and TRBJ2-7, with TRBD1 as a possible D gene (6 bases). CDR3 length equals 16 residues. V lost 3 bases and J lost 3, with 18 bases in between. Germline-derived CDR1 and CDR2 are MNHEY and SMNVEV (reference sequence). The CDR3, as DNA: TGTGCCAGCAGTTTTGGTCCGAGGACAGAGTACTACGAGCAGTACTTC. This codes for CASSFGPRTEYYEQYF.

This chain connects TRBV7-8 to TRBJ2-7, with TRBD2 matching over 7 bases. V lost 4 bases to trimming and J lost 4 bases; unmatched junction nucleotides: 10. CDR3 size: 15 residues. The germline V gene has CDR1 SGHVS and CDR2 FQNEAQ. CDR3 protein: CASSWRGGFEYEQYF. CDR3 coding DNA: TGTGCCAGCAGCTGGAGGGGAGGGTTCGAATACGAGCAGTACTTC.